These 20 T cell receptor beta chains originate from one sample sequenced in a study of response to subunit inactivated influenza vaccine. TCRdb reprocessed the RT-PCR reads via MiXCR and lists one record per CDR3 protein. The sample consists of more than 250,000 distinct CDR3 sequences, 21% of them appearing once. The sample here was PBMCs from blood, taken less than 22 months after vaccination. These receptors were collected from a man between 50 and 69 years old who received an inactivated influenza vaccine.

This chain links TRBV6-5 with TRBJ1-2, with TRBD1 matching over 12 bases. The V and J ends lost 2 bases and 7 bases, in that order; junction bases with no gene match: 2. Germline-derived CDR1 and CDR2 are MNHEY and SVGAGI. This CDR3 comprises 14 residues. CDR3 residues: CASSYGTGGGGYTF. In nucleotides, the CDR3 is TGTGCCAGCAGTTACGGGACAGGGGGCGGTGGCTACACCTTC.

The chain carries TRBV7-8 and TRBJ2-3; D is uncertain. The CDR3 is made up of 14 amino acids. V lost 5 bases and J 3 bases, leaving 12 bases between the germline ends. The germline gives CDR1 SGHVS, CDR2 FQNEAQ. The CDR3 DNA is TGTGCCAGCAGCCCGGAAGACTGGACAGATACGCAGTATTTT. It encodes CASSPEDWTDTQYF.

With regard to this clonotype: Being one base from a much bigger clone, this may be a read error. The missing conserved phenylalanine or tryptophan at the end of this CDR3 makes a read error likely. This chain links TRBV2 with TRBJ1-3; 8 nucleotides agree with TRBD1. Per germline, CDR1 SNHLY and CDR2 FYNNEI. This CDR3 region has 16 residues. The trim removed 3 bases at V and 1 base at J, leaving 5 bases unmatched. The chain's CDR3 is CASSDGRGQSGNTIYL. Here the CDR3 DNA reads TGTGCCAGCAGTGATGGCAGGGGGCAATCTGGAAACACCATATATCTT.

The chain employs TRBV20-1 and TRBJ2-5; weak D call: TRBD1 (6 bases). Trimming pared 5 bases from V and 1 base from J, leaving 11 bases between. Germline V gene data show CDR1 as DFQATT and CDR2 as SNEGSKA (reference sequence). CDR3 length: 13 residues. The CDR3 is CSAQGILQETQYF. CDR3 in DNA: TGCAGTGCTCAGGGGATTCTCCAAGAGACCCAGTACTTC.

J is TRBJ2-1 and V is TRBV3-1; TRBD1 agrees at 11 bases. With V trimmed by 3 bases and J by 3 bases, 4 bases remained unmatched. The germline V gene has CDR1 LGHDT and CDR2 YNNKEL (reference sequence). The CDR3 is 16 amino acids. The CDR3 DNA reads as TGTGCCAGCAGCCAGCCCGGGACAGGGGGCTACAATGAGCAGTTCTTC. This codes for CASSQPGTGGYNEQFF.

This chain connects TRBV7-9 to TRBJ2-2; unclear D gene. The V gene's germline CDR1 is SEHNR and CDR2 FQNEAQ (reference sequence). Trimming pared 8 bases from V and 0 bases from J, leaving 7 bases between. The CDR3 consists of 13 residues. CDR3 amino acids: CASPFSNTGELFF. In DNA form, the CDR3 reads TGTGCCAGCCCGTTCTCGAACACCGGGGAGCTGTTTTTT.

The V gene is TRBV20-1, the J gene TRBJ2-7, with D possibly matching TRBD1 (5 bases). V gave up 7 bases and J gave up 3 bases, with 13 bases separating them. The CDR3 covers 12 residues. Per germline, CDR1 DFQATT and CDR2 SNEGSKA (reference sequence). CDR3 sequence (DNA): TGCAGTGTCAAAGGCCAGGGCTACGAGCAGTACTTC. Its protein is CSVKGQGYEQYF.

This clonotype was picked up a small number of times. Germline is not matched at one junction end, which may reflect a read error. The rearrangement joins TRBV12-3 or TRBV12-4 to TRBJ2-5; 11 bases fit TRBD1. The CDR3 is 12 amino acids. The CDR3 DNA is TGTGCCAGCAGTTTCGGGACAGGGGGAGAGAACTTC. Amino acid sequence: CASSFGTGGENF.

This clonotype showed up just a few times. The rearrangement links TRBV3-1 to TRBJ1-5, with TRBD1 as a possible D gene (5 bases). Trimming pared 4 bases from V and 2 bases from J, leaving 12 bases between. CDR3 length equals 15 residues. The V gene's germline CDR1 is LGHDT and CDR2 YNNKEL (reference sequence). CDR3 DNA: TGTGCCAGCAGCCCTCGAACAGGCGGCAATCAGCCCCAGCATTTT. This gives the protein CASSPRTGGNQPQHF.

The V gene is TRBV10-3, the J gene TRBJ2-3; D may be TRBD1 or TRBD2 (5 bases each). The CDR3 runs to 17 residues. Germline CDR1 is ENHRY and CDR2 is SYGVKD. The ends were cut back, 11 bases at V and 2 bases at J, with 26 bases in the middle. The CDR3 region has the DNA TGTGCCCCCATAGTCGCCGGGACCTTTCCTAACACAGATACGCAGTATTTT. Translated, it gives CAPIVAGTFPNTDTQYF.

The count of this clonotype is one. The chain uses TRBV29-1 and TRBJ2-7, with TRBD2 as a possible D gene (6 bases). This CDR3 contains 11 residues. Trimming left V 6 bases short and J 5 bases short, with 11 bases between. The germline gives CDR1 SQVTM, CDR2 ANQGSEA. CDR3 in DNA: TGCAGCGTGGGTACGGGGGACGAGCAGTACTTC. Its protein is CSVGTGDEQYF.

This clonotype came up a few times. The J gene is TRBJ2-1, the V gene TRBV10-3, with 10 nucleotides matching TRBD2. The germline CDR1 and CDR2 sequences are ENHRY and SYGVKD. This CDR3 comprises 14 residues. The J segment lost 8 bases and the V segment lost 4 bases, leaving 5 bases of the junction unmatched. CDR3 DNA sequence: TGTGCCATCAGTGGGCCTAGCGGGAGCTATGAGCAGTTCTTC. This gives the protein CAISGPSGSYEQFF.

The rearrangement links TRBV19 to TRBJ1-6; a possible D gene is TRBD1 (6 bases). The V end was cut by 5 bases, the J end by 10 bases, with 18 bases between. The CDR3 covers 15 residues. Germline values: CDR1 LNHDA, CDR2 SQIVND (reference sequence). CDR3 coding DNA: TGTGCCAGTAGTGCCGGGGGGCGTATAGGATCACCCCTCCACTTT. Translating gives CASSAGGRIGSPLHF.

The chain is built from TRBV6-2 or TRBV6-3 and TRBJ2-5, with D perhaps TRBD2 (5 bases). V was cut by 1 base and J by 1 base, with 10 bases left in between. The CDR3 is made up of 15 amino acids. The germline gives CDR1 MNHEY, CDR2 SVGEGT. Here the CDR3 reads CASSYYSEVQETQYF. The CDR3 coding sequence is TGTGCCAGCAGTTACTATTCGGAGGTCCAAGAGACCCAGTACTTC.

This clonotype occurred a few times. The chain joins TRBV6-6 to TRBJ1-4, with a possible D match to TRBD1 (6 bases). The germline gives CDR1 MNHNY, CDR2 SVGAGI (reference sequence). The length of the CDR3 is 13 residues. V was pared by 8 bases and J by 5 bases, with 12 bases between. CDR3 loop: CASARGQNEKLFF. The DNA of the CDR3 is TGTGCCAGCGCACGGGGACAAAATGAAAAACTGTTTTTT.

This chain links TRBV4-3 with TRBJ1-4; a weak D match, TRBD1 (5 bases). CDR1 is LGHNA, CDR2 YSLEER, per germline. V was trimmed by 0 bases and J by 5 bases, leaving 13 bases between them. The CDR3 totals 16 residues. As DNA, the CDR3 is TGCGCCAGCAGCCAAGAATCGGGACTGAGAAATGAAAAACTGTTTTTT. As protein: CASSQESGLRNEKLFF.

This clonotype was detected only a few times. V gene TRBV12-3 or TRBV12-4 combines with J gene TRBJ2-7; 8 nucleotides align to TRBD2. This CDR3 is built from 14 residues. Trimming cost V 3 bases and J 4 bases; bases outside gene matches: 5. CDR3 protein: CASSFGGGKYEQYF. CDR3 DNA: TGTGCCAGCAGTTTTGGCGGGGGGAAGTACGAGCAGTACTTC.

This chain connects TRBV6-2 or TRBV6-3 to TRBJ2-7; the match to TRBD1 covers 8 bases. The germline V gene encodes CDR1 MNHEY and CDR2 SVGEGT. V lost 4 bases and J lost 0; bases outside the gene matches: 11. This CDR3 has 17 amino acids. The chain's CDR3 is CASSSHTGTGPSYEQYF. The CDR3 coding sequence is TGTGCCAGCAGTTCCCATACCGGGACAGGACCCTCCTACGAGCAGTACTTC.

This clonotype was observed a handful of times. This chain uses TRBV28 with TRBJ1-5, with D perhaps matching TRBD1 (5 bases). The V and J ends lost 5 bases and 2 bases respectively, with 13 bases between them. The CDR3 extends over 15 amino acids. Germline CDR1 reads MDHEN; CDR2 reads SYDVKM. CDR3 in DNA: TGTGCCAGCAGTGGGGGTAGGTTCGGCAATCAGCCCCAGCATTTT. Its protein is CASSGGRFGNQPQHF.

This clonotype has more than one count but fewer than ten. V gene TRBV4-2 combines with J gene TRBJ2-3; 10 nucleotides line up with TRBD2. Per the germline V gene, CDR1 is LGHNA and CDR2 is YNFKEQ. The CDR3 runs 16 residues. Unmatched junction bases numbered 2, after V lost 0 bases and J lost 2 bases. CDR3 DNA sequence: TGTGCCAGCAGCCAAGAACTAGCGGGAATCACAGATACGCAGTATTTT. Its translation is CASSQELAGITDTQYF.